This T cell receptor (beta chain) was captured by sequencing in a study of blood T cell repertoires in COVID-19. Study background: PBMCs, B-cell-depleted T cells, or T cells provided the cDNA or gDNA that made up the material.

Per the authors' pipeline: Nucleated cell number was recorded as an estimate derived from reference gene primer amplification. Libraries were prepared by immunoSEQ multiplex PCR; TCRdb keeps only in-frame clonotypes and omits some of them. For V, J and clone size, that table is used; D and trimming come from the DNA. The table has roughly 400,000 clones, nearly 90% seen once. Deletions cut 5 bases from V and 5 bases from J, with 15 bases between. This CDR3 has 14 residues. Germline V gene lookup returns CDR1 MDHEN and CDR2 SYDVKM. Recruits, aged about 18 to 95 years, lived in 24 US areas. Cohorts were determined from participant-reported clinical history.

The specimen sequenced was PBMCs or T cells enriched from blood (not recorded which). This TCR was recovered from a woman between 25 and 40 years old who had recovered from COVID-19. The genes are TRBV28 and TRBJ1-1; D perhaps matches TRBD1 (5 bases). The chain's CDR3 is CASSGRGWGTEAFF. CDR3 nucleotide sequence: TGTGCCAGCAGTGGGAGGGGCTGGGGGACTGAAGCTTTCTTT.